This is a list of T cell receptor beta chains from one sample in a study of cytomegalovirus exposure and HLA in healthy donors. TCRdb's copy holds only in-frame clones and misses some; the assay was immunoSEQ multiplex PCR. Of around 150,000 clones in the sample, approximately 68% were seen once. Specimen: PBMCs. Source of these receptors: a man in his sixties in good health and CMV-seronegative. The CDR3 runs from the conserved cysteine through the conserved F or W. The D gene is left open where the match is weak. The size entry is marked missing in some rows and otherwise reads once, few, many or a size class.

clone size	D gene	CDR3 length	J gene	V gene	CDR3 DNA	CDR3 protein
few	NA	14	TRBJ1-1	TRBV27	TGTGCCAGCAGTTTGAAGCTCTCGAACACTGAAGCTTTCTTT	CASSLKLSNTEAFF
NA	TRBD2	14	TRBJ2-2	TRBV9	TGTGCCAGCAGCGCGACTAGCGCGGCCGGGGAGCTGTTTTTT	CASSATSAAGELFF
NA	TRBD1	16	TRBJ2-7	TRBV30	TGTGCCTGGAGTGGATTGACAGGGGATACACGTTACGAGCAGTACTTC	CAWSGLTGDTRYEQYF
NA	NA	13	TRBJ1-1	TRBV29-1	TGCAGCGTTGAAAGACAGTTGAACACTGAAGCTTTCTTT	CSVERQLNTEAFF
NA	TRBD1	15	TRBJ1-4	TRBV2	TGTGCCAGCAGTGAAGCGGACAGGTTATTAAGAAAACTGTTTTTT	CASSEADRLLRKLFF
NA	NA	13	TRBJ2-3	TRBV18	TGTGCCAGCTCAGCCCCCGGGGCAGATACGCAGTATTTT	CASSAPGADTQYF
few	NA	15	TRBJ1-5	TRBV2	TGTGCCAGCAAGACCTTAACAGATAGCAATCAGCCCCAGCATTTT	CASKTLTDSNQPQHF
NA	TRBD1	16	TRBJ1-5	TRBV4-1	TGCGCCAGCAGCCAAGGTGGAGGGGGCGAGCATCAGCCCCAGCATTTT	CASSQGGGGEHQPQHF
few	NA	11	TRBJ2-3	TRBV5-6	TGTGCCAGCAGCTCAGGGGATACGCAGTATTTT	CASSSGDTQYF
NA	NA	15	TRBJ2-7	TRBV1	TGCACCAGCAGCCAAGACACAGGGGGTCCCTACGAGCAGTACTTC	CTSSQDTGGPYEQYF
NA	NA	14	TRBJ2-7	TRBV30	TGTGCCTGGAGTGTACAAGTACACCCCTACGAGCAGTACTTC	CAWSVQVHPYEQYF
NA	NA	13	TRBJ2-2	TRBV27	TGTGCCACCAGAGCCTACAGGACCGGGGAGCTGTTTTTT	CATRAYRTGELFF
NA	NA	15	TRBJ2-7	TRBV5-1	TGCGCCAGCAGCTTCGTAGCGGTCCCCTCCTACGAGCAGTACTTC	CASSFVAVPSYEQYF
NA	NA	13	TRBJ2-4	TRBV29-1	TGCAGCGTTGGATCGAACCGGAGAGCCATTCAGTACTTC	CSVGSNRRAIQYF
few	NA	13	TRBJ1-1	TRBV29-1	TGCAGCGTACGGACAGAGATGAACACTGAAGCTTTCTTT	CSVRTEMNTEAFF
NA	TRBD2	15	TRBJ2-3	TRBV7-3	TGTGCCAGCAGCTTGACTAGCCTTAACACAGATACGCAGTATTTT	CASSLTSLNTDTQYF
few	TRBD1	15	TRBJ2-7	TRBV18	TGTGCCAGCTCCCAAGGACAGGGGGTATTCTACGAGCAGTACTTC	CASSQGQGVFYEQYF
few	TRBD2	15	TRBJ2-5	TRBV19	TGTGCCAGTACCGCTACGACTAGCGCAGCAGAGACCCAGTACTTC	CASTATTSAAETQYF
NA	TRBD2	16	TRBJ2-5	TRBV5-1	TGCGCCAGCAGCCCCAGGACTAGCGGGAGCCAAGAGACCCAGTACTTC	CASSPRTSGSQETQYF
NA	NA	13	TRBJ1-2	TRBV6-5	TGTGCCAGCAGACAGGGATCCAACTATGGCTACACCTTC	CASRQGSNYGYTF
few	TRBD2	14	TRBJ2-2	TRBV7-8	TGTGCCAGCAGCTTGGGCGGGAGAGACGGGGAGCTGTTTTTT	CASSLGGRDGELFF
NA	NA	14	TRBJ1-1	TRBV12-5	TGTGCTAGTGGTCCCTCGGGAATTACCACTGAAGCTTTCTTT	CASGPSGITTEAFF
NA	TRBD1	15	TRBJ1-2	TRBV14	TGTGCCAGCAGCCCCCTAACAGGGGGCAACTATGGCTACACCTTC	CASSPLTGGNYGYTF
NA	NA	14	TRBJ1-1	TRBV28	TGTGCCAGCAGTTTCGCAGGGTCGAACACTGAAGCTTTCTTT	CASSFAGSNTEAFF
NA	NA	14	TRBJ2-5	TRBV5-1	TGCGCCAGCAGCTGGAATACTAGGGAAGAGACCCAGTACTTC	CASSWNTREETQYF
NA	NA	15	TRBJ2-1	TRBV10-3	TGTGCCATCAGTGCGGGTGACTACCTGTCCAATGAGCAGTTCTTC	CAISAGDYLSNEQFF
NA	TRBD2	16	TRBJ2-1	TRBV9	TGTGCCAGCAGCGTAGAACCGGGAGGAACCCACAATGAGCAGTTCTTC	CASSVEPGGTHNEQFF
NA	TRBD2	21	TRBJ2-7	TRBV10-3	TGTGCCATCAGTGAGTTTATGACTTCGGGTCTAGCGGGAGGGGCTTCCTACGAGCAGTACTTC	CAISEFMTSGLAGGASYEQYF
NA	TRBD2	16	TRBJ2-1	TRBV5-1	TGCGCCAGCAGACCCGGTCTAGCGGGAGGGTACAATGAGCAGTTCTTC	CASRPGLAGGYNEQFF
NA	TRBD2	15	TRBJ2-3	TRBV28	TGTGCCAGCAAAGGACTAGCGGGAGGGCAAGATACGCAGTATTTT	CASKGLAGGQDTQYF
NA	TRBD2	17	TRBJ2-7	TRBV5-4	TGTGCCAGCAGCTTGGTAACTAGCGGGCGCCCTCCCTACGAGCAGTACTTC	CASSLVTSGRPPYEQYF
few	TRBD1	15	TRBJ2-1	TRBV6-5	TGTGCCAGCAGCCCGGGACAGGGACCCTACAATGAGCAGTTCTTC	CASSPGQGPYNEQFF
NA	TRBD2	15	TRBJ2-2	TRBV6-5	TGTGCCAGCAGACCCGGACTAGCAAACACCGGGGAGCTGTTTTTT	CASRPGLANTGELFF
few	TRBD2	19	TRBJ2-1	TRBV9	TGTGCCAGCAGTTTTCTCAGGACTAGCGGGAGGCCCCGCTACAATGAGCAGTTCTTC	CASSFLRTSGRPRYNEQFF
NA	NA	14	TRBJ2-5	TRBV5-1	TGCGCCAGCAGCCCAGGTCCAGGGCAAGAGACCCAGTACTTC	CASSPGPGQETQYF
NA	TRBD2	13	TRBJ2-7	TRBV6-5	TGTGCCAGCAACCCCAGCGGGAGCGTCGAGCAGTACTTC	CASNPSGSVEQYF
NA	TRBD2	14	TRBJ2-7	TRBV28	TGTGCCACCTCTACGCCCGGGGAGGGCTACGAGCAGTACTTC	CATSTPGEGYEQYF
NA	TRBD1	15	TRBJ2-3	TRBV30	TGTGCCTGGAGTCCGACAGGGTATAGCACAGATACGCAGTATTTT	CAWSPTGYSTDTQYF
NA	NA	12	TRBJ1-1	TRBV29-1	TGCAGCGTTGCGGGGTGGAACACTGAAGCTTTCTTT	CSVAGWNTEAFF
NA	TRBD1	15	TRBJ1-2	TRBV9	TGTGCCAGCAGCCTCGGGACAGGGGGTGCCTATGGCTACACCTTC	CASSLGTGGAYGYTF
NA	TRBD1	15	TRBJ2-7	TRBV11-3	TGTGCCAGCAGCTTAGAAGGGACAGGACCCTACGAGCAGTACTTC	CASSLEGTGPYEQYF
NA	TRBD2	16	TRBJ2-1	TRBV7-8	TGTGCCAGCAGCTTAAGGCCTAGCGGGACCTACAATGAGCAGTTCTTC	CASSLRPSGTYNEQFF
NA	NA	15	TRBJ2-7	TRBV6-5	TGTGCCAGCAGTTACTCATCGCGGACTACCTACGAGCAGTACTTC	CASSYSSRTTYEQYF
NA	NA	14	TRBJ2-7	TRBV19	TGTGCCAGTAGCCGGGACACGAACTCCTACGAGCAGTACTTC	CASSRDTNSYEQYF